This T cell receptor (beta chain) was sequenced during a study of blood T cell repertoires in COVID-19. The overall study: Sites across the United States, Italy and Spain contributed samples from acute and convalescent COVID-19.

As handled by the study authors: Counts of nucleated cells, estimated from reference gene primer amplification, were obtained. Assay used: immunoSEQ multiplex PCR; TCRdb lists only in-frame clones, some missing. V, J and clone size are taken as reported in that table, and D and trimming were inferred from the DNA itself. The data show fewer than 110,000 clones, with about 90% seen just once and approximately 15% held by the top ten. The CDR3 covers 15 residues. The J segment lost 7 bases and the V segment lost 6 bases, leaving 11 bases of the junction unmatched. The germline CDR1 and CDR2 sequences are SEHNR and FQNEAQ (reference sequence).

This TCR came from a middle-aged man with acute or convalescent COVID-19. Sequenced sample: peripheral blood. This chain links TRBV7-9 with TRBJ1-4, with 7 bases aligning to TRBD1. CDR3 region: CASSYPTGEAEKLFF. DNA for the CDR3: TGTGCCAGCAGTTACCCCACAGGGGAGGCTGAAAAACTGTTTTTT.